The source of this T cell receptor beta chain is a study of cytomegalovirus exposure and HLA in healthy donors. Across the study: Earlier results showed approximately 110 million unique TCR beta sequences derived from 150 million to 200 million T cells. General study points: Cytomegalovirus status was reportedly diagnosed by the classifier with high specificity and sensitivity. Later work associated 17,000 or so TCR beta sequences with HLA alleles at 0.05 false discovery rate.

Of note for this clone: Its cognate antigen is unknown.

V was cut by 0 bases and J by 1 base, with 13 bases left in between. CDR1 SGHDT and CDR2 YYEEEE come from the germline V gene. This CDR3 has 16 residues. Healthy individuals who donated bone marrow served as the donors. PCR involved 60 Vbeta and 13 Jbeta primers. Here immunoSEQ multiplex PCR was the method, and the copy in TCRdb shows in-frame clones only, minus some. The data hold about 150,000 clones, with 65% to 85% observed a single time. V and J are TRBV5-6 and TRBJ1-1; no clear D. The TCR originated in a woman aged 40 to 50 in good health and CMV-seropositive. Sequenced: PBMCs. Here the CDR3 reads CASSLGPPFRNTEAFF. DNA of the CDR3: TGTGCCAGCAGCTTGGGGCCTCCATTCCGGAACACTGAAGCTTTCTTT.